A single sample is the source of the 14 T cell receptor beta chains below, sequenced in a study of beta chain features in type 1 diabetes. Notes on the study in general: Significant though moderate, a shortening of TCRB CDR3s appeared in all four CD4+ subsets of Type 1 diabetes patients.

Reverse transcription of all isolated RNA meant that expressed TCRB transcripts were sequenced. Clones were read by immunoSEQ multiplex PCR, and TCRdb kept only the in-frame ones, dropping some. The sample contains about 650,000 clones, roughly 12% of which appear only once. Which antigens these TCRs recognize remains unknown. What was sequenced was naive CD4+ T cells from blood. All receptors come from a man aged 25 to 40 with type 1 diabetes.

This rearrangement joins TRBV30 to TRBJ2-2, with D perhaps being TRBD1 or TRBD2 (5 bases each). Germline V CDR1 and CDR2: GTSNPN, SVGIG (reference sequence). V was trimmed by 7 bases and J by 6 bases, leaving 24 bases between them. The CDR3 loop spans 16 amino acids. CDR3 nucleotide sequence: TGTGCCTCAAGGGACGGGGCAGGGCGGTTAGCCGGGGAGCTGTTTTTT. Amino acid sequence: CASRDGAGRLAGELFF. The whole variable domain, remainder taken from reference TRBV30 and TRBJ2-2, is SQTIHQWPATLVQPVGSPLSLECTVEGTSNPNLYWYRQAAGRGLQLLFYSVGIGQISSEVPQNLSASRPQDRQFILSSKKLLLSDSGFYLCASRDGAGRLAGELFFGEGSRLTVL.

This clone showed up just a few times. Other nucleotide sequences in the sample specify the same CDR3. This rearrangement joins TRBV18 to TRBJ2-3; D gene uncertain. V gave up 0 bases and J gave up 7 bases, with 8 bases separating them. CDR1 and CDR2 from the germline V gene are KGHSH and LQKENI. The CDR3 runs 13 residues. The CDR3 loop reads CASSPPGQNTQYF. The CDR3 DNA reads TGTGCCAGCTCACCACCAGGTCAGAATACGCAGTATTTT.

This clone was counted a few times. The chain uses TRBV7-8 and TRBJ1-4, with D possibly TRBD1 on 5 matching bases. Germline lookup yields CDR1 SGHVS and CDR2 FQNEAQ. The CDR3 totals 13 residues. Trimming pared 5 bases from V and 8 bases from J, leaving 12 bases between. This CDR3 is CASSRAGGEKLFF. The CDR3 region has the DNA TGTGCCAGCAGCAGAGCCGGGGGGGAAAAACTGTTTTTT.

This clone was counted between two and nine times. This chain connects TRBV9 to TRBJ2-1; 11 nucleotides align to TRBD2. V dropped 3 bases and J dropped 1; count of bases not matched to a gene: 12. The germline V gene encodes CDR1 SGDLS and CDR2 YYNGEE. The CDR3 sequence is 19 residues long. The CDR3 DNA sequence: TGTGCCAGCAGCGCCGGACTAGCGGGCCATCCACCTTCCTACAATGAGCAGTTCTTC. It is translated as CASSAGLAGHPPSYNEQFF.

This clone was seen only a few times. The chain combines TRBV2 with TRBJ1-1, with 8 bases aligning to TRBD1. The CDR3 spans 16 residues. CDR1 and CDR2 from the germline V gene are SNHLY and FYNNEI. J lost 1 base, V lost 3 bases, and 7 bases had no gene match. DNA of the CDR3: TGTGCCAGCAGTGATGGTGACAGGGGCTGGAACACTGAAGCTTTCTTT. Translated, it gives CASSDGDRGWNTEAFF.

The chain combines TRBV6-5 with TRBJ2-1, with TRBD1 identical over 9 bases. The CDR3 consists of 15 residues. V shed 5 bases, J shed 6 bases, and the junction held 8 bases outside the gene matches. CDR1 and CDR2 (germline): MNHEY, SVGAGI. The CDR3 sequence: CASSRTGQGVNEQFF. CDR3 bases: TGTGCCAGCAGTCGTACGGGACAGGGAGTCAATGAGCAGTTCTTC.

This rearrangement joins TRBV9 to TRBJ2-7; the D gene could be TRBD1 or TRBD2 (5 bases each). Trimming stripped 3 bases from V and 5 bases from J, with 15 bases between. The CDR3 has 14 residues. Per the germline V gene, CDR1 is SGDLS and CDR2 is YYNGEE. CDR3 residues: CASSEGRPPDEQYF. In DNA form, the CDR3 reads TGTGCCAGCAGCGAGGGACGGCCGCCCGACGAGCAGTACTTC.

CDR3 loop: CASSLTEGYQPQHF. The CDR3 nucleotides are TGTGCCAGCAGCTTAACAGAGGGGTACCAGCCCCAGCATTTT. The chain couples TRBV7-2 to TRBJ1-5, with a weak D call TRBD1 (5 bases). CDR1 SGHTA and CDR2 FQGNSA come from the germline V gene. The CDR3 covers 14 residues. Trimming cost V 2 bases and J 7 bases, with 12 bases left between them.

In its sample, this clone was seen a few times. The chain links TRBV29-1 to TRBJ2-1; D unresolved. Trimming shortened V by 0 bases and J by 6 bases, and 6 bases separated the two germline ends. The CDR3 length is 12 residues. Germline loops: CDR1 SQVTM, CDR2 ANQGSEA. The CDR3 loop is CSVEEGPNEQFF. The CDR3 DNA sequence: TGCAGCGTTGAAGAAGGCCCCAATGAGCAGTTCTTC.

This clone was seen more than once but under ten times. The chain recombines TRBV18 with TRBJ2-6; the D is unclear. Looked up from germline, CDR1 is KGHSH and CDR2 is LQKENI. The V gene lost 8 bases and the J gene lost 3 bases, with 11 bases spanning the gap. The CDR3 runs 14 residues. CDR3 region: CASVPDRGANVLTF. In DNA form, the CDR3 reads TGTGCCAGCGTCCCCGATCGTGGGGCCAACGTCCTGACTTTC.

This clone was seen more than once but under ten times. The gene calls are TRBV19 and TRBJ2-1, with 8 bases that match TRBD2. V lost 1 base and J lost 9; bases outside the gene matches: 11. The germline CDR1 and CDR2 sequences are LNHDA and SQIVND (reference sequence). CDR3 length: 16 residues. This CDR3 is CASSIGGAGAPGEQFF. The CDR3 coding sequence is TGTGCCAGTAGTATAGGGGGAGCGGGGGCGCCGGGTGAGCAGTTCTTC. Variable domain in full (rest from reference TRBV19 and TRBJ2-1): DGGITQSPKYLFRKEGQNVTLSCEQNLNHDAMYWYRQDPGQGLRLIYYSQIVNDFQKGDIAEGYSVSREKKESFPLTVTSAQKNPTAFYLCASSIGGAGAPGEQFFGPGTRLTVL.

The J gene is TRBJ1-2, the V gene TRBV11-2, with TRBD1 as a possible D gene (5 bases). Germline V gene sequence: CDR1 SGHAT, CDR2 FQNNGV. Trimming shortened V by 4 bases and J by 5 bases, and 14 bases separated the two germline ends. This CDR3 is built from 14 residues. CDR3 residues: CASSYLQGNYGYTF. The CDR3 nucleotides read TGTGCCAGCAGCTACTTGCAGGGCAATTATGGCTACACCTTC.

A word on this clone: At the DNA level, this CDR3 is encoded by other sequences in the same sample as well. The chain combines TRBV2 with TRBJ1-2, with TRBD1 as a possible D gene (6 bases). The CDR3 sequence is 13 residues long. The V end lost 9 bases, the J end lost 7 bases, and 18 bases lay between the germline ends. CDR1 is SNHLY and CDR2 is FYNNEI in the germline V gene. The CDR3 is CARSITGRGGYTF. For the CDR3, the DNA is TGTGCCAGGTCGATCACAGGGCGCGGTGGCTACACCTTC.

J is TRBJ2-2 and V is TRBV29-1; D not resolved. CDR3 length: 15 residues. V was pared by 3 bases and J by 0 bases, with 11 bases between. Germline V CDR1 and CDR2: SQVTM, ANQGSEA. The CDR3 spells CSVEVKGSNTGELFF. Here the CDR3 DNA reads TGCAGCGTTGAGGTTAAGGGCTCGAACACCGGGGAGCTGTTTTTT.